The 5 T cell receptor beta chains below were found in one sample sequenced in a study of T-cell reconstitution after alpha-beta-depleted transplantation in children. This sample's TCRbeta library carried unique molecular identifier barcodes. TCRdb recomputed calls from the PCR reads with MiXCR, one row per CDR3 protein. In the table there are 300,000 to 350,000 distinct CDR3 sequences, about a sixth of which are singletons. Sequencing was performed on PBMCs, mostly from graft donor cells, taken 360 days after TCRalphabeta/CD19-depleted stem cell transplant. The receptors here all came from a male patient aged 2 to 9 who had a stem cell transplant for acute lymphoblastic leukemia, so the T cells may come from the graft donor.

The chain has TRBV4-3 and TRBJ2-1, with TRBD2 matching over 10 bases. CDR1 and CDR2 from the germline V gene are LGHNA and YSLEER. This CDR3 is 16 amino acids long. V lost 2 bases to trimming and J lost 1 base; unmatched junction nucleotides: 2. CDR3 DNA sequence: TGCGCCAGCAGCCAAACGACTAGCGGGTCCTACAATGAGCAGTTCTTC. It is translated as CASSQTTSGSYNEQFF.

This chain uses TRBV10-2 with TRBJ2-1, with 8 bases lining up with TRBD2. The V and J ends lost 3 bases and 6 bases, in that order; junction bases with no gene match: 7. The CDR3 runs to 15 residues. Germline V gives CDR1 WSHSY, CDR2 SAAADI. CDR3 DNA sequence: TGCGCCAGCAGTGAACCGGGAGGGTTTAGCAATGAGCAGTTCTTC. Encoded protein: CASSEPGGFSNEQFF.

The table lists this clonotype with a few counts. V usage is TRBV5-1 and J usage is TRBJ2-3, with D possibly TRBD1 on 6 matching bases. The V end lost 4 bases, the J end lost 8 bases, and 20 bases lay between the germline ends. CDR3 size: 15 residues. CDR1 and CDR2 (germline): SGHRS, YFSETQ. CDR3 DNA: TGCGCCAGCAGCACCCGGGACACTCCCGGCAGTACGCAGTATTTT. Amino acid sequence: CASSTRDTPGSTQYF.

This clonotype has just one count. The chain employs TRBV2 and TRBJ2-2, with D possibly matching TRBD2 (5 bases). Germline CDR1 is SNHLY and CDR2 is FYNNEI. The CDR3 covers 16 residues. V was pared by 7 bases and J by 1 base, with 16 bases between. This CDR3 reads CASKRLEEVNTGELFF. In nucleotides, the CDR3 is TGTGCCAGCAAGCGCCTTGAGGAGGTGAACACCGGGGAGCTGTTTTTT.

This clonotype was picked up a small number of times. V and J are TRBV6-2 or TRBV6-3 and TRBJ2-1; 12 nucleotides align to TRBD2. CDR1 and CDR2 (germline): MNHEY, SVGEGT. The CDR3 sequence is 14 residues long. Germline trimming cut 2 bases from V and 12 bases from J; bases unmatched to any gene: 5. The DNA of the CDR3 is TGTGCCAGCAGTTACGCACTAGCGGGAGGTGGGCAGTTCTTC. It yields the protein CASSYALAGGGQFF.